A single T cell receptor beta chain is shown here with its context. Its specificity is not known. Controls had myeloablative marrow grafts with methotrexate and calcineurin inhibitor, sampled at 1 year. CDR3 length: 15 residues. Between the trimmed V and J ends, which lost 7 bases and 3 bases, there was a span of 15 bases. Germline CDR1 and CDR2: MDHEN and SYDVKM. These data are taken from a study of T cells after posttransplantation cyclophosphamide. Sequenced by immunoSEQ multiplex PCR; TCRdb stores in-frame clones only, minus some. The repertoire holds around 17,000 clones, with 75% to 90% as singletons. Regarding the study as a whole: Recipient CMV seropositivity and CMV reactivation strongly tracked TRB clonality. Skin or GI-infiltrating T cells shared few TRB sequences with blood.

The sequence was obtained from a female patient aged 18 to 35 who received an allogeneic stem cell transplant from an unrelated donor, was CMV-positive, and had acute and chronic GVHD. The graft donor may have contributed some T cells. Source: PBMCs, taken after allogeneic stem cell transplant with calcineurin inhibitor and methotrexate. This chain connects TRBV28 to TRBJ2-2, with D uncertain. The CDR3 region has the DNA TGTGCCAGCATCTACTCTGGAGCCTACACCGGGGAGCTGTTTTTT. Translated, it gives CASIYSGAYTGELFF.